What follows are 24 T cell receptor beta chains derived from one specimen sequenced in a study of T cell responses to AZD1222 COVID-19 vaccine. Only in-frame clones appear in the TCRdb table, and some are missing; sequencing was by immunoSEQ multiplex PCR. The table includes roughly 120,000 clones, around 85% detected once. This specimen was peripheral blood, taken 28 days after the second AZD1222 dose. The source is an adult who received the AZD1222 COVID-19 vaccine.

The chain has TRBV13 and TRBJ1-4; D gene ambiguous. This CDR3 comprises 17 residues. Germline V lookup: CDR1 PRHDT, CDR2 FYEKMQ (reference sequence). Trimming removed 0 bases at V and 10 bases at J, with 21 bases between. The CDR3 DNA follows: TGTGCCAGCAGCTTAGGATCCAGGTCGGTAAAGGGTGGAAAACTGTTTTTT. Amino acids: CASSLGSRSVKGGKLFF.

The chain uses TRBV19 and TRBJ2-7; the D gene is possibly TRBD2 (5 bases). CDR1 and CDR2 from the germline V gene are LNHDA and SQIVND (reference sequence). The V and J ends lost 6 bases and 6 bases respectively, with 24 bases between them. The CDR3 runs to 16 residues. The CDR3 reads CASSPRRGWQVGEQYF. Here the CDR3 DNA reads TGTGCCAGTAGCCCCCGGAGAGGGTGGCAGGTCGGCGAGCAGTACTTC.

This clone was found a few times. This chain connects TRBV13 to TRBJ1-2; TRBD1 aligns across 11 bases. There are 16 residues in the CDR3. Germline-derived CDR1 and CDR2 are PRHDT and FYEKMQ (reference sequence). V lost 5 bases to trimming and J lost 4 bases; unmatched junction nucleotides: 9. The CDR3 loop reads CASSPPGQGAGYGYTF. The CDR3 coding sequence is TGTGCCAGCAGCCCCCCAGGACAGGGGGCCGGCTATGGCTACACCTTC.

The V and J genes are TRBV7-9 and TRBJ1-4, with a possible D match to TRBD1 (5 bases). Germline CDR1 is SEHNR and CDR2 is FQNEAQ (reference sequence). This CDR3 is 13 amino acids long. Trimming stripped 1 base from V and 8 bases from J, with 8 bases between. This chain's CDR3 is CASSLGGTEKLFF. DNA of the CDR3: TGTGCCAGCAGCTTAGGGGGGACCGAAAAACTGTTTTTT.

This chain links TRBV24-1 with TRBJ2-5; 8 bases fit TRBD2. Germline-derived CDR1 and CDR2 are KGHDR and SFDVKD. CDR3 size: 16 residues. V lost 2 bases, J lost 4 bases, and 8 bases stayed unmatched. CDR3: CATSDSSPRGGETQYF. DNA of the CDR3: TGTGCCACCAGTGATTCCTCTCCCCGGGGGGGAGAGACCCAGTACTTC.

This clone was seen a single time. This chain connects TRBV3-1 (or the pseudogene TRBV3-2) to TRBJ2-7; D remains unclear. From germline, CDR1 is LGHDT and CDR2 YNNKEL (reference sequence). The CDR3 has 16 amino acids. Trimming cost V 1 base and J 0 bases, with 13 bases left between them. CDR3 residues: CASSQGSAGFSYEQYF. The CDR3 DNA reads TGTGCCAGCAGCCAAGGATCGGCAGGTTTCTCCTACGAGCAGTACTTC.

This sequence joins TRBV7-2 and TRBJ1-6; D remains ambiguous. Germline V lookup: CDR1 SGHTA, CDR2 FQGNSA. V was cut by 1 base and J by 10 bases, with 8 bases left in between. The CDR3 covers 13 residues. Here the CDR3 reads CASSLDNRSPLHF. Written as DNA, the CDR3 is TGTGCCAGCAGCTTAGACAATAGGTCACCCCTCCACTTT. Combining the CDR3 with reference TRBV7-2 and TRBJ1-6 gives the whole variable domain GAGVSQSPSNKVTEKGKDVELRCDPISGHTALYWYRQSLGQGLEFLIYFQGNSAPDKSGLPSDRFSAERTGGSVSTLTIQRTQQEDSAVYLCASSLDNRSPLHFGNGTRLTVT.

The V call is TRBV18, the J call TRBJ2-6, with a possible D match to TRBD2 (5 bases). Germline-derived CDR1 and CDR2 are KGHSH and LQKENI. The CDR3 runs to 17 residues. Between the trimmed V and J ends, which lost 0 bases and 0 bases, there was a span of 9 bases. CDR3: CASSPPERSSGANVLTF. In nucleotides, the CDR3 is TGTGCCAGCTCACCACCTGAGCGGAGCTCTGGGGCCAACGTCCTGACTTTC.

V is TRBV14 and J is TRBJ1-1, with D unclear. Germline V gene lookup returns CDR1 SGHDN and CDR2 FVKESK. The CDR3 runs 13 residues. With 4 bases removed from V and 0 bases from J, the gap between germline ends came to 6 bases. CDR3 loop: CASSPQVNTEAFF. In nucleotides, the CDR3 is TGTGCCAGCAGCCCGCAGGTGAACACTGAAGCTTTCTTT.

This clone was counted a single time. A junction end diverges from the germline sequence, so it may reflect a read error. This chain joins TRBV3-1 (or the pseudogene TRBV3-2) and TRBJ1-2; TRBD1 matches at 8 bases. The germline gives CDR1 LGHDT, CDR2 YNNKEL (reference sequence). The CDR3 spans 14 residues. CDR3: CASSLAPGQDGSVF. The DNA for the CDR3 is TGTGCCAGCAGCCTCGCCCCGGGACAGGACGGGTCGGTCTTC.

The chain recombines TRBV9 with TRBJ1-4, with D unresolved. CDR1 is SGDLS, CDR2 YYNGEE, per germline. CDR3 size: 15 residues. Deletions cut 0 bases from V and 6 bases from J, with 12 bases between. CDR3 nucleotides: TGTGCCAGCAGCGTAGGTGTGTCGGTTTATGAAAAACTGTTTTTT. Its protein product is CASSVGVSVYEKLFF.

The rearrangement joins TRBV27 to TRBJ1-6; D gene ambiguous. Germline V lookup: CDR1 MNHEY, CDR2 SMNVEV (reference sequence). Trimming stripped 8 bases from V and 8 bases from J, with 7 bases between. There are 11 residues in the CDR3. CDR3 nucleotides: TGTGCCAGCGGGGTTGATTCACCCCTCCACTTT. Protein sequence: CASGVDSPLHF.

The chain has TRBV27 and TRBJ2-1, with 10 bases lining up with TRBD2. The CDR3 consists of 15 residues. The V and J ends lost 2 bases and 9 bases, in that order; junction bases with no gene match: 7. The germline V gene encodes CDR1 MNHEY and CDR2 SMNVEV (reference sequence). Here the CDR3 reads CASSLASGGPIEQFF. The DNA of the CDR3 is TGTGCCAGCAGTTTAGCTAGCGGGGGTCCGATTGAGCAGTTCTTC.

This clone occurred a few times. The chain has TRBV2 and TRBJ1-1, with 9 positions matching TRBD1. J gave up 9 bases and V 2 bases, and 10 bases lay outside the gene matches. Germline CDR1 SNHLY, CDR2 FYNNEI. The CDR3 is 15 residues long. CDR3 nucleotide sequence: TGTGCCAGCAGTGAAAGGCCGACAGGGGGGCTGAAAGCTTTCTTT. This sequence encodes CASSERPTGGLKAFF.

The V gene is TRBV2, the J gene TRBJ2-7; D possibly corresponds to TRBD1 (6 bases). Trimming cost V 6 bases and J 7 bases, with 19 bases left between them. Germline lookup yields CDR1 SNHLY and CDR2 FYNNEI. The CDR3 is made up of 14 amino acids. CDR3 region: CASSWGPSVVEQYF. In nucleotides, the CDR3 is TGTGCCAGCAGCTGGGGGCCCTCGGTGGTTGAGCAGTACTTC.

The chain is built from TRBV6-5 and TRBJ1-2; maybe TRBD1 (6 bases). CDR3 length equals 12 residues. Germline V gene data show CDR1 as MNHEY and CDR2 as SVGAGI. V lost 6 bases, J lost 2 bases, and 7 bases lay in between. The CDR3 here is CASRTGNYGYTF. DNA for the CDR3: TGTGCCAGCAGGACAGGAAACTATGGCTACACCTTC.

The chain combines TRBV3-1 (or the pseudogene TRBV3-2) with TRBJ1-4; D is possibly TRBD1 (6 bases). In germline, CDR1 is LGHDT, CDR2 YNNKEL (reference sequence). The CDR3 has 16 amino acids. V lost 1 base, J lost 8 bases, and 17 bases lay in between. The CDR3, as DNA: TGTGCCAGCAGCCAAGGGTCTGCACAGGGAGGCGAAAAACTGTTTTTT. Its translation is CASSQGSAQGGEKLFF.

This clone was detected once. This rearrangement joins TRBV7-3 to TRBJ2-3; TRBD2 agrees at 8 bases. J gave up 3 bases and V 6 bases, and 8 bases lay outside the gene matches. This CDR3 has 15 amino acids. Per the germline V gene, CDR1 is SGHTA and CDR2 is FQGTGA. CDR3 protein: CASSPGGVRTDTQYF. CDR3 nucleotide sequence: TGTGCCAGCAGTCCCGGGGGGGTACGTACAGATACGCAGTATTTT. The full variable domain, in which reference TRBV7-3 and TRBJ2-3 provide the parts outside the CDR3, is GAGVSQTPSNKVTEKGKYVELRCDPISGHTALYWYRQSLGQGPEFLIYFQGTGAADDSGLPNDRFFAVRPEGSVSTLKIQRTERGDSAVYLCASSPGGVRTDTQYFGPGTRLTVL.

CDR3 bases: TGCAGCGTTGACGGGGCAGGGTGGGAGCAGTACTTC. Residues: CSVDGAGWEQYF. The chain is built from TRBV29-1 and TRBJ2-7; D may correspond to TRBD1 or TRBD2 (5 bases each). CDR1 and CDR2 from the germline V gene are SQVTM and ANQGSEA. The V end was cut by 3 bases, the J end by 7 bases, with 13 bases between. This CDR3 has 12 residues.

The V and J genes are TRBV24-1 and TRBJ2-1, with 16 bases matching TRBD2. With V trimmed by 2 bases and J by 7 bases, 7 bases remained unmatched. Germline V CDR1 and CDR2: KGHDR, SFDVKD. The CDR3 has 18 amino acids. CDR3 DNA sequence: TGTGCCACCAGTGATTCAACCGGGACTAGCGGGGGGGTGAATGAGCAGTTCTTC. It codes for CATSDSTGTSGGVNEQFF.

The chain recombines TRBV6-5 with TRBJ1-2, with a possible D match to TRBD1 (5 bases). The CDR3 loop spans 13 amino acids. Germline lookup yields CDR1 MNHEY and CDR2 SVGAGI. V lost 4 bases to trimming and J lost 2 bases, with 8 bases between them. CDR3 sequence (DNA): TGTGCCAGCAGTTTCACAGGAAACTATGGCTACACCTTC. Amino acids: CASSFTGNYGYTF.

This chain connects TRBV12-3 or TRBV12-4 to TRBJ2-5, with unresolved D. The ends were cut back, 3 bases at V and 0 bases at J, with 2 bases in the middle. The CDR3 contains 12 residues. CDR3 loop: CASSFYQETQYF. Written as DNA, the CDR3 is TGTGCCAGCAGTTTCTACCAAGAGACCCAGTACTTC.

The gene calls are TRBV29-1 and TRBJ2-3; possibly TRBD1 for D (6 bases). V was pared by 2 bases and J by 3 bases, with 15 bases between. This CDR3 is built from 15 residues. Germline values: CDR1 SQVTM, CDR2 ANQGSEA. CDR3 sequence reads: CSVELRDKRTDTQYF. In nucleotides, the CDR3 is TGCAGCGTTGAACTCCGGGACAAGAGAACAGATACGCAGTATTTT.

This chain links TRBV7-3 with TRBJ2-2, with D uncertain. The CDR3 covers 15 residues. Germline CDR1 is SGHTA and CDR2 is FQGTGA. With 5 bases removed from V and 2 bases from J, the gap between germline ends came to 12 bases. The CDR3 DNA follows: TGTGCCAGCAGCCCCACGCCCAGAAACACCGGGGAGCTGTTTTTT. Amino acids: CASSPTPRNTGELFF. The entire variable domain, with the rest obtained from reference TRBV7-3 and TRBJ2-2, is as follows: GAGVSQTPSNKVTEKGKYVELRCDPISGHTALYWYRQSLGQGPEFLIYFQGTGAADDSGLPNDRFFAVRPEGSVSTLKIQRTERGDSAVYLCASSPTPRNTGELFFGEGSRLTVL.